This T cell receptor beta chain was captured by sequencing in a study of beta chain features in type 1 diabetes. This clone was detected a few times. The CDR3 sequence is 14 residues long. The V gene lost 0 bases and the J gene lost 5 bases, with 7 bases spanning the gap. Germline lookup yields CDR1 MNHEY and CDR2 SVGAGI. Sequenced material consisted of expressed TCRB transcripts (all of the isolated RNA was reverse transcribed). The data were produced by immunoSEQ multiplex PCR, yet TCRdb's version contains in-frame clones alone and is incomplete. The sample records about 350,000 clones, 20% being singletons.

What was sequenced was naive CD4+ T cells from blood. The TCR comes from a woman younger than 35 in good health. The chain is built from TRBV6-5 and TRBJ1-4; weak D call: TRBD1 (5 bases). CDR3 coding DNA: TGTGCCAGCAGTTACTCGGGGCCGAATGAAAAACTGTTTTTT. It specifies CASSYSGPNEKLFF.